This T cell receptor beta chain originates from a study of human T cells and chemical hapten exposure. Study in general: Patch tests put 0.01% DPC on the upper back, read at 6 days.

Each CDR3 protein is one row after TCRdb ran MiXCR on the RACE reads. The table shows 100,000 to 150,000 distinct CDR3 sequences, with approximately 15% occurring only once. Time point: patch test 1, 2 weeks after DPC sensitization. Treatment of the sample: therapeutic diphenylcyclopropenone sensitization with weekly scalp DPC. Samples of blood were obtained prior to the application of each patch test. Researchers extracted total RNA from unfractionated whole blood. Only a few counts were recorded for this clonotype. Per germline, CDR1 MNHEY and CDR2 SVGEGT. The V end lost 8 bases, the J end lost 0 bases, and 8 bases lay between the germline ends. CDR3 length: 13 amino acids.

This sample comprised whole blood, obtained in connection with sensitization to the hapten diphenylcyclopropenone (DPC). V is TRBV6-2 or TRBV6-3 and J is TRBJ1-3; D call uncertain. This receptor was identified in a man in his late teens or twenties with alopecia areata. Some clones in this sample may be carry-over from other donors' samples. The CDR3 region has the DNA TGTGCCAGCCGCGAGAGCTCTGGAAACACCATATATTTT. Its protein product is CASRESSGNTIYF.